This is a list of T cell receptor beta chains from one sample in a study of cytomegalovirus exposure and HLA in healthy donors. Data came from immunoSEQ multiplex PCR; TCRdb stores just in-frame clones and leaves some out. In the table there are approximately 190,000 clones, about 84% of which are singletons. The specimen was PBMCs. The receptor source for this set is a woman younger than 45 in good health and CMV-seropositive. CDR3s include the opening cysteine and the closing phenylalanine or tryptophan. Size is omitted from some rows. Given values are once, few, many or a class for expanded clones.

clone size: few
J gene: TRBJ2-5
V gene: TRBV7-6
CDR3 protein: CASSFSGETQYF

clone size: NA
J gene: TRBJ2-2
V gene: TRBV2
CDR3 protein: CASSEASLAGVTGELFF

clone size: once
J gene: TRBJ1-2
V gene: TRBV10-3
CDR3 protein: CAISQGNYGYTF

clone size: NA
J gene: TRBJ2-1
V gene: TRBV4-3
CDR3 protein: CASSQARSKAWNEQFF

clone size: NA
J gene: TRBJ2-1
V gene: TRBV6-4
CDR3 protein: CASSVAAYNEQFF

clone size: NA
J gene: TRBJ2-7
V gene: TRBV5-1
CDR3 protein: CASSGQSGGESYEQYF

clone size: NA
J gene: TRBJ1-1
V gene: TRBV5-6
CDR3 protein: CASSRALGGLNTEAFF

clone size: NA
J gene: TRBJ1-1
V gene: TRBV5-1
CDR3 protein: CASSLATRDTEAFF

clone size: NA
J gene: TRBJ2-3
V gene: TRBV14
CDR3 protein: CASSQDLAGVGDTQYF

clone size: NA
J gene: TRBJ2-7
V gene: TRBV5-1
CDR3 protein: CASSTLGGTREEQYF

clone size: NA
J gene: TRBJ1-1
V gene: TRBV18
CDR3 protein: CASSPPRDLNTEAFF

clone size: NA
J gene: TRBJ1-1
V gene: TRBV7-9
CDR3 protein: CASRPPAGQKNTEAFF

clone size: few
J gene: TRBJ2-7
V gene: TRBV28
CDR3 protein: CASSPSDSSYEQYF

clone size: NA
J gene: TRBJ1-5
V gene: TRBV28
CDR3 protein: CASILNLGGQPQHF

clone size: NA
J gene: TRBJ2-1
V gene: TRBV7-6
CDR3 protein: CASSLGVPRGDNEQFF

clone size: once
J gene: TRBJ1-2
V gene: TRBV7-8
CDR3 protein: CASSPRTGGDDGYTF

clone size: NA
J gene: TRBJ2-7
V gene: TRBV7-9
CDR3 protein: CASSPRGGVEQYF

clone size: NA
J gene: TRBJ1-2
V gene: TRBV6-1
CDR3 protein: CASLQGAGNGYTF

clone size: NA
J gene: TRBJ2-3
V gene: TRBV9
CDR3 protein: CASSVSGSEDTQYF

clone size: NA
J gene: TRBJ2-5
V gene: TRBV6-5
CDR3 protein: CASSFDRGKETQYF

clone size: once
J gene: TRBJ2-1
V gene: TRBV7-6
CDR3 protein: CASSLEEGEYNEQFF

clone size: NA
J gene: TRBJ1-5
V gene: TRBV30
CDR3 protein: CAWRYPVAGQPQHF

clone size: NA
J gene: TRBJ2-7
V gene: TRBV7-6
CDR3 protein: CASSVGSGRISYEQYF

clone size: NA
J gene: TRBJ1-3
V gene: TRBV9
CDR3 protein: CASSAGGPSGNTIYF

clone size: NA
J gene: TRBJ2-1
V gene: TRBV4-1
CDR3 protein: CASSGATGATVYEQFF

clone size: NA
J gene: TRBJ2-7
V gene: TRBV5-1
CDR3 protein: CASSLLQGQSYEQYF

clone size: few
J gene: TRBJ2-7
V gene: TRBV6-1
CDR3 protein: CASSLGAESYEQYF

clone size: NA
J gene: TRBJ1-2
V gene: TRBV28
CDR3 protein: CASSLRWDRGLHYGYTF

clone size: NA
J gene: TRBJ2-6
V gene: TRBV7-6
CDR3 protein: CASSLADGQGALGANVLTF

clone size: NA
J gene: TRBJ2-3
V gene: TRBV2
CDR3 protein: CASSDGRGLADTQYF

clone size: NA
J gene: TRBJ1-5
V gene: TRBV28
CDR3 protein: CACRGQDQEYQPQHF

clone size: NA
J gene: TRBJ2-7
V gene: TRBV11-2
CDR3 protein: CASSLRGEGSYEQYF

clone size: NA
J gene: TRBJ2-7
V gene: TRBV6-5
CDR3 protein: CASSSRTGHSYEQYF

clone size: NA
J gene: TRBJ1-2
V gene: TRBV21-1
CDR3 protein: CASSKLEPNKDGYTF

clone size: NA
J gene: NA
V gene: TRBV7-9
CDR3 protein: CASSRQGGEQYF

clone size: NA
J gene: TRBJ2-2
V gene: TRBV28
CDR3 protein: CATSDGGTGELFF

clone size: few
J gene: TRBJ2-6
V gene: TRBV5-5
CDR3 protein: CASSFRGISGANVLTF

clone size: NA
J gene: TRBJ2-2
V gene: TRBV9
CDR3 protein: CASSVVSGRAKPGELFF

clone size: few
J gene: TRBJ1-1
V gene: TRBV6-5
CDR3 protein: CASSYSKQPNTEAFF

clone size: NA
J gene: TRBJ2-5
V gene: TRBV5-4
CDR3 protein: CASSFRQEETQYF

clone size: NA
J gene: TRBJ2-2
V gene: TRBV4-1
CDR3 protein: CASSQKTGLPTGELFF

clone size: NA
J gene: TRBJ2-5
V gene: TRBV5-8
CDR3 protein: CASLPLGGESGTQYF

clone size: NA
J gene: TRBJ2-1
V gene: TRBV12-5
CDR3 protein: CASGSGQGSYNEQFF

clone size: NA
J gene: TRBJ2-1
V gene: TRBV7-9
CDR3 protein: CASSPRGEGEQFF

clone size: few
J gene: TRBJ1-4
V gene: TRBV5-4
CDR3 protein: CASSLDSGRGEKLFF

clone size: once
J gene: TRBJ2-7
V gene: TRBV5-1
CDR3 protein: CASSLQPGLPYEQYF

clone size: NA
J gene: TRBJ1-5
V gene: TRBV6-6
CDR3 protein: CASSYSKYGSNQPQHF

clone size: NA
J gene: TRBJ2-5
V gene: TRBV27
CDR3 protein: CASSFSSGAYQETQYF

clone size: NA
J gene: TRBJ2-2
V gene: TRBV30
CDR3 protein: CAWSVGGGPGELFF

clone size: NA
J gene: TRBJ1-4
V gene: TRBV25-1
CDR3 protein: CASSAGGDGEKLFF

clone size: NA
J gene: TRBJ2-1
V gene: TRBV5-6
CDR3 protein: CASSLEPRGYNEQFF

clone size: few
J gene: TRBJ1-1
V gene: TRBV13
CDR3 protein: CASSPPAVTEAFF

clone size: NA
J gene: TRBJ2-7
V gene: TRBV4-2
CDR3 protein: CASSQPGLAGGRYEQYF